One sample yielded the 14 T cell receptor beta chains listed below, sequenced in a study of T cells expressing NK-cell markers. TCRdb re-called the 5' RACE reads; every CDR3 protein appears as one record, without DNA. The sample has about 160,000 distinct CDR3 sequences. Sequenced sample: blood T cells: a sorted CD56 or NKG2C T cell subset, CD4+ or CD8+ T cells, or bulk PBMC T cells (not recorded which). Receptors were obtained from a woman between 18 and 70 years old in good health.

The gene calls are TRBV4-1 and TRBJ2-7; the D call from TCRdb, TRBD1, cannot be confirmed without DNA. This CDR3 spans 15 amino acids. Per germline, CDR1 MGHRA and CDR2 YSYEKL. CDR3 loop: CASSQGQGRTYEQYF.

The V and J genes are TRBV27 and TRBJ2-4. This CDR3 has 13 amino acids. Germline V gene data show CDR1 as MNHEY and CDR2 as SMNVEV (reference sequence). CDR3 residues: CASSSLAKNIQYF.

CDR3 residues: CATSGREYHFTDTQYF. The chain couples TRBV24-1 to TRBJ2-3; checking the TCRdb D call of TRBD2 is not possible without DNA. Germline V gene sequence: CDR1 KGHDR, CDR2 SFDVKD. The CDR3 totals 16 residues.

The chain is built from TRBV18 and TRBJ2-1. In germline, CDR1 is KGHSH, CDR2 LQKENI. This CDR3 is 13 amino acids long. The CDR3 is CASSPPAANEQFF.

The CDR3 reads CASSVDLTDRGKNIQYF. The genes are TRBV9 and TRBJ2-4; TCRdb names TRBD1, which stays unverified in the absence of DNA. CDR3 length equals 17 residues. Germline assignment: CDR1 SGDLS and CDR2 YYNGEE.

The CDR3 region is CASSLGATYYGYTF. This sequence joins TRBV5-1 and TRBJ1-2; checking the TCRdb D call of TRBD1 is not possible without DNA. Germline assignment: CDR1 SGHRS and CDR2 YFSETQ. The CDR3 extends over 14 amino acids.

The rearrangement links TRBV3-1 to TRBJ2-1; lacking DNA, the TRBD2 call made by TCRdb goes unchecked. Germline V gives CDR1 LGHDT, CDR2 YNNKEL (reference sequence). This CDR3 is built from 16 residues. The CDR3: CASSYDSGASYNEQFF.

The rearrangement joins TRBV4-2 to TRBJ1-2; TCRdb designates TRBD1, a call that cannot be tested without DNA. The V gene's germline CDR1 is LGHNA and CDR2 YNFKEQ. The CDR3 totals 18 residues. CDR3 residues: CASSQGWGQGASPYGYTF.

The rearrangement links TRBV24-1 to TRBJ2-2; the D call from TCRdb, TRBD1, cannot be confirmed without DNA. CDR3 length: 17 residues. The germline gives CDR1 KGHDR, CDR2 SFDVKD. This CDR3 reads CATSGVTGQDGTGELFF.

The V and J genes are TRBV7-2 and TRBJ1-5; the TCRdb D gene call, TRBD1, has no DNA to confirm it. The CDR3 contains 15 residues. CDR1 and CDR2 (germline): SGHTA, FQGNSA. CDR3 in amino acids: CASSWGTDRNQPQHF.

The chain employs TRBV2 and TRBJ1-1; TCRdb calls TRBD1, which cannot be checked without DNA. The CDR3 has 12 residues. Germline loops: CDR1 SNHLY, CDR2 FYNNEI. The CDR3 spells CASTGDGTEAFF.

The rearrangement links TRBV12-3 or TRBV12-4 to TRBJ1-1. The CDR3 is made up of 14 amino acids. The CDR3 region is CASSWENLYTEAFF.

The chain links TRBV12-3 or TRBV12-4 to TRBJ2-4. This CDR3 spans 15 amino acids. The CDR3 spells CASSLELTEMYIQYF.

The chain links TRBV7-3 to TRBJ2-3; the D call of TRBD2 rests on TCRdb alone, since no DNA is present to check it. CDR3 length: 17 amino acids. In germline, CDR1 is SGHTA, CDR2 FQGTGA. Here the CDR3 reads CASSFMVGGRSTDTQYF.